This TCR beta chain was documented in a study of response to subunit inactivated influenza vaccine. This clonotype was counted a few times. Its antigen is not identified. Via MiXCR, TCRdb re-called the RT-PCR reads, giving one row per CDR3 protein. The profile shows around 500,000 distinct CDR3 sequences, about 10% of them singletons. There are 17 residues in the CDR3. V gave up 5 bases and J gave up 4 bases; unmatched junction bases: 9. General observations from the study: The authors suggested that few new T cells are recruited per seasonal influenza vaccination.

The TCR comes from a man aged 45-60 years who received an inactivated influenza vaccine. The gene calls are TRBV12-3 or TRBV12-4 and TRBJ2-3, with TRBD2 matching over 13 bases. Sequenced material: PBMCs from blood, taken 40 to 50 days after vaccination. The DNA for the CDR3 is TGTGCCAGCAGTCCACCCGGACTAGCGGGAGTTTCAGATACGCAGTATTTT. Its protein product is CASSPPGLAGVSDTQYF.